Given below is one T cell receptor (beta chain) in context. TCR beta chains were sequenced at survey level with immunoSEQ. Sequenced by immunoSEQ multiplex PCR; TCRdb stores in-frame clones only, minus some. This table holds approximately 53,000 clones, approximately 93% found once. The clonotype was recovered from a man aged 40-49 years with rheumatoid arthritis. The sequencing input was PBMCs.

The CDR3 region has the DNA TGCGCCAGCAGTGAGTCAGTAACGCGGGGGCACCAAGAGACCCAGTACTTC. Translated, it gives CASSESVTRGHQETQYF. The chain joins TRBV10-1 to TRBJ2-5, with D possibly TRBD2 on 7 matching bases. Between the trimmed V and J ends, which lost 0 bases and 0 bases, there was a span of 14 bases. This CDR3 comprises 17 residues. The germline gives CDR1 WNHNN, CDR2 SYGVQD (reference sequence).